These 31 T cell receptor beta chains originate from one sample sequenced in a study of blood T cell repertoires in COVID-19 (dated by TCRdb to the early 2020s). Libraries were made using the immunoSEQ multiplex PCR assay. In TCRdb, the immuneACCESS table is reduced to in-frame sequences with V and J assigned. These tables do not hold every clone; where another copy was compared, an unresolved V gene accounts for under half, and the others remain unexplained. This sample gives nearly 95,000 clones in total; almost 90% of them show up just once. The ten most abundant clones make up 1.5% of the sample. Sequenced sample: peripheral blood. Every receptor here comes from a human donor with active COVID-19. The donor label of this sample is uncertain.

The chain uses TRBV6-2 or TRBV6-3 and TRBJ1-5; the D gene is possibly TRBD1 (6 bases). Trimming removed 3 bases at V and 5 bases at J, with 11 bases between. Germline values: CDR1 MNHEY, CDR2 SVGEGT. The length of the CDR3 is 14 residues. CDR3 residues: CASSYGGAHQPQHF. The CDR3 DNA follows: TGTGCCAGCAGTTATGGGGGGGCTCATCAGCCCCAGCATTTT.

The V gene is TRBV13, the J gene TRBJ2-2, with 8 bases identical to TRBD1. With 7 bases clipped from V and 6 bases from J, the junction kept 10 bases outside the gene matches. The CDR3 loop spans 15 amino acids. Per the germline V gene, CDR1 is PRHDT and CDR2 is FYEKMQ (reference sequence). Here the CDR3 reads CASKKDRGGAGELFF. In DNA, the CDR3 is TGTGCCAGCAAAAAAGACAGGGGCGGCGCCGGGGAGCTGTTTTTT.

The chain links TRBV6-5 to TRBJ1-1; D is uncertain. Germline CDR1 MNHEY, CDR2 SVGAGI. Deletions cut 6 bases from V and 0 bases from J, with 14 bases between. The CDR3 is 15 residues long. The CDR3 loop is CASRPGGKMNTEAFF. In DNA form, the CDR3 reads TGTGCCAGCAGACCTGGAGGGAAAATGAACACTGAAGCTTTCTTT.

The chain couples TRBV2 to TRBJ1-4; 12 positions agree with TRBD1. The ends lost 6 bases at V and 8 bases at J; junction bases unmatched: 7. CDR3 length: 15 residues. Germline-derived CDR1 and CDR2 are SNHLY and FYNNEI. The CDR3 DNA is TGTGCCAGCAGGGGGGACAGGGGGCATTACGAAAAACTGTTTTTT. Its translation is CASRGDRGHYEKLFF.

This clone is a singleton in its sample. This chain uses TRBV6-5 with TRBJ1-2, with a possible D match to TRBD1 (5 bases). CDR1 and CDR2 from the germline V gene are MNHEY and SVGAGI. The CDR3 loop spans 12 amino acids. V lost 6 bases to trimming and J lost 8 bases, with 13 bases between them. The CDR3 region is CASSKGELGYTF. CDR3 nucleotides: TGTGCCAGCAGCAAAGGGGAACTAGGCTACACCTTC.

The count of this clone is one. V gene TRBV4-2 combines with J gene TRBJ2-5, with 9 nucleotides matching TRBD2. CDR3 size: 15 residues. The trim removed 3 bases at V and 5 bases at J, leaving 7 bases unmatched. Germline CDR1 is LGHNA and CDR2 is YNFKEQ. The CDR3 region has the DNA TGTGCCAGCAGCCAGCGTCGCGGGGGGGCCGAGACCCAGTACTTC. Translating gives CASSQRRGGAETQYF.

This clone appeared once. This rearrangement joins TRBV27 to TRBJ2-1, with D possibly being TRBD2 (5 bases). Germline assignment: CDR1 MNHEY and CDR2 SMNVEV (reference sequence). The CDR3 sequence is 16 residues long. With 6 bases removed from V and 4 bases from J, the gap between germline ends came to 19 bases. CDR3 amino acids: CASSSLSSRRYNEQFF. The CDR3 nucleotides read TGTGCCAGCAGCAGTTTATCCTCCCGGAGGTACAATGAGCAGTTCTTC.

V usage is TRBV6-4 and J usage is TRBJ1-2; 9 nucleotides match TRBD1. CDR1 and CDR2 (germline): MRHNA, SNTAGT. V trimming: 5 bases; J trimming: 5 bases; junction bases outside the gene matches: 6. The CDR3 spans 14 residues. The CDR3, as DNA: TGTGCCAGCAGTCCCGACAGGGGGGGATATGGCTACACCTTC. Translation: CASSPDRGGYGYTF.

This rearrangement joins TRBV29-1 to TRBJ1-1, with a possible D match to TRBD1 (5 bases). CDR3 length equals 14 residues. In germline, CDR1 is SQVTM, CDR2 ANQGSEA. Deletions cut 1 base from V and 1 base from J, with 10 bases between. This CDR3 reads CSVEGRVTNTEAFF. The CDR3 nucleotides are TGCAGCGTTGAAGGCAGGGTAACGAACACTGAAGCTTTCTTT.

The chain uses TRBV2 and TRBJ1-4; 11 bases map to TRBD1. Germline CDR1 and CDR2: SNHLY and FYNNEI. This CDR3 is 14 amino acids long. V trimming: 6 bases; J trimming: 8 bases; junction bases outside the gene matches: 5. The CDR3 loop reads CASSKDRGREKLFF. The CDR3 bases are TGTGCCAGCAGCAAGGACAGGGGGCGGGAAAAACTGTTTTTT.

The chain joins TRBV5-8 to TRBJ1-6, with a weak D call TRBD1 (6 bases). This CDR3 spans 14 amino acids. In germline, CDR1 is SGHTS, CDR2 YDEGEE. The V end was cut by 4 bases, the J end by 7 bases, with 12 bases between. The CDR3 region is CASSRGQNNSPLHF. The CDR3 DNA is TGTGCCAGCAGCCGTGGACAGAACAATTCACCCCTCCACTTT.

The CDR3, as DNA: TGTGCCAGCAGACTGCCGAACACTGAAGCTTTCTTT. Encoded protein: CASRLPNTEAFF. The V call is TRBV28, the J call TRBJ1-1; the D is unclear. The V and J ends lost 6 bases and 1 base respectively, with 6 bases between them. Germline V gene sequence: CDR1 MDHEN, CDR2 SYDVKM. The CDR3 covers 12 residues. The complete variable domain, with remaining parts taken from reference TRBV28 and TRBJ1-1, reads DVKVTQSSRYLVKRTGEKVFLECVQDMDHENMFWYRQDPGLGLRLIYFSYDVKMKEKGDIPEGYSVSREKKERFSLILESASTNQTSMYLCASRLPNTEAFFGQGTRLTVV.

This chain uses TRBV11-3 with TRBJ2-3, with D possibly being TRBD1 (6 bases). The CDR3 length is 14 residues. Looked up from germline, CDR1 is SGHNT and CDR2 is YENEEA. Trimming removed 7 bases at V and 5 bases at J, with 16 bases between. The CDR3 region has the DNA TGTGCCAGCACCCAGGGGCTAGCTTTAGATACGCAGTATTTT. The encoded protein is CASTQGLALDTQYF.

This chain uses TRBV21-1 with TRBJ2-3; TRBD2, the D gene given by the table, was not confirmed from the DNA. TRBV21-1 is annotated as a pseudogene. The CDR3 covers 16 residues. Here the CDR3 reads CASSKEKRGITDTRPF. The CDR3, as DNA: TGTGCCAGCAGCAAAGAAAAGCGGGGGATCACAGATACGCGACCCTTT.

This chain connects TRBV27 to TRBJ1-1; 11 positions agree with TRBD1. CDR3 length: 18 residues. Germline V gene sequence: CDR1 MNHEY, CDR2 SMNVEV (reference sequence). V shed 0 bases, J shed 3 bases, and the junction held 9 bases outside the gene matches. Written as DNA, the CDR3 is TGTGCCAGCAGTTTATCGTGGGGACAGGGGGGTGGTGACACTGAAGCTTTCTTT. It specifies CASSLSWGQGGGDTEAFF.

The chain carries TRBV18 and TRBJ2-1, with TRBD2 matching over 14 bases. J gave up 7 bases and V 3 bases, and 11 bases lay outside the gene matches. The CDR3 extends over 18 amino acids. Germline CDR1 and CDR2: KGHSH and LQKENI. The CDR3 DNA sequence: TGTGCCAGCTCACCCAAGACTAGCGGGGGGGCCGGCGTAAATGAGCAGTTCTTC. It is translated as CASSPKTSGGAGVNEQFF.

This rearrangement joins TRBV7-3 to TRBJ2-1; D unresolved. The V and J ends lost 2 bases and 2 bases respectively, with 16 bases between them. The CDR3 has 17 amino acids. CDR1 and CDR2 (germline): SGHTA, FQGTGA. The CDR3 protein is CASSLVAQSITYNEQFF. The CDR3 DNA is TGTGCCAGCAGCTTAGTAGCTCAGAGCATAACCTACAATGAGCAGTTCTTC.

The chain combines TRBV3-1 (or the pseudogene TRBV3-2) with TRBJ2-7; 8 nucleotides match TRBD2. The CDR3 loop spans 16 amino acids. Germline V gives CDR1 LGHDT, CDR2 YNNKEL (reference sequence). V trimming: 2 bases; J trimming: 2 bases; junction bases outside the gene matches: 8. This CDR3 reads CASSQRVAGTTYEQYF. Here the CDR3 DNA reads TGTGCCAGCAGCCAACGTGTAGCGGGGACGACCTACGAGCAGTACTTC.

CDR3 nucleotide sequence: TGTGCCAGCAGTTTAACACAGGGGGCGGGCTACACCTTC. Encoded protein: CASSLTQGAGYTF. The chain couples TRBV12-3 or TRBV12-4 to TRBJ1-2; TRBD1 matches at 9 bases. This CDR3 contains 13 residues. Trimming at V came to 2 bases and at J to 8 bases, leaving 3 bases not matched to a gene.

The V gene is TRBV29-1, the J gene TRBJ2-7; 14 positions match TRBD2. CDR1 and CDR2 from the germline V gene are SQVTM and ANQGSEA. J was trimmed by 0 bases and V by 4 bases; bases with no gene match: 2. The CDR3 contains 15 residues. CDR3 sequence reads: CSVAGTSGGSYEQYF. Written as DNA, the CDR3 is TGCAGCGTTGCCGGGACTAGCGGGGGCTCCTACGAGCAGTACTTC.

CDR3 sequence (DNA): TGTGCCAGCAGTGAAGCGTTGGCAGGGGTGGACGAGCAGTACTTC. This gives the protein CASSEALAGVDEQYF. The rearrangement joins TRBV2 to TRBJ2-7, with D perhaps TRBD1 (6 bases). The CDR3 sequence is 15 residues long. V was shortened by 0 bases and J by 5 bases, with 14 bases between the two germline ends. Germline CDR1 is SNHLY and CDR2 is FYNNEI.

Written as DNA, the CDR3 is TGTGCCAGCAGCGTGGCCCCCAAGGTTGGGACAGGACCCTACAATGAGCAGTTCTTC. It codes for CASSVAPKVGTGPYNEQFF. The chain combines TRBV9 with TRBJ2-1; 8 bases map to TRBD1. V dropped 2 bases and J dropped 2; count of bases not matched to a gene: 15. This CDR3 is built from 19 residues. In germline, CDR1 is SGDLS, CDR2 YYNGEE.

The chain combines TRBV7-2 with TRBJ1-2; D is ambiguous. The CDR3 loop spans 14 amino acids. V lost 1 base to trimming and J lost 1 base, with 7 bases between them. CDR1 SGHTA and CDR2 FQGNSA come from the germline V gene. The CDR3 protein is CASSLVSVNYGYTF. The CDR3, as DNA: TGTGCCAGCAGCTTAGTTTCGGTTAACTATGGCTACACCTTC.

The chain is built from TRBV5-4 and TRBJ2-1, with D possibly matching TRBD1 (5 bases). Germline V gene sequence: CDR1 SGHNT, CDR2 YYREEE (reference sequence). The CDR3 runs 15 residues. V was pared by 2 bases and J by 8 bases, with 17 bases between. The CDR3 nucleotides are TGTGCCAGCAGCTTAGACCCCAGGGCCACAGATGAGCAGTTCTTC. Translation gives CASSLDPRATDEQFF.

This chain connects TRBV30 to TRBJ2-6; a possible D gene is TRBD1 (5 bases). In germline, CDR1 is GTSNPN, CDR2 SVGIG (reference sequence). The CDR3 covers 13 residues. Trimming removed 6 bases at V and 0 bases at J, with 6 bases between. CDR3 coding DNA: TGTGCCTGCCAGGGCTCTGGGGCCAACGTCCTGACTTTC. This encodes CACQGSGANVLTF.

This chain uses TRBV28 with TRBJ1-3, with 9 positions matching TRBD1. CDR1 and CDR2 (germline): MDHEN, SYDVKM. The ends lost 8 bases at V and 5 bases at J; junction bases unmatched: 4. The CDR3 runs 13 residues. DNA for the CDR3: TGTGCCAGCCAAGGACAGGGGCGAAACACCATATATTTT. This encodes CASQGQGRNTIYF.

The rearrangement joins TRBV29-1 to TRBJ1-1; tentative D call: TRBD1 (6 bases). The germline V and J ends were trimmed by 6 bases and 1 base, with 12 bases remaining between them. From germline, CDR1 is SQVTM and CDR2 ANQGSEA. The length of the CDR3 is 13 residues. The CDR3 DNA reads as TGCAGCGTCACAGGGTTCGCGAACACTGAAGCTTTCTTT. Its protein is CSVTGFANTEAFF.

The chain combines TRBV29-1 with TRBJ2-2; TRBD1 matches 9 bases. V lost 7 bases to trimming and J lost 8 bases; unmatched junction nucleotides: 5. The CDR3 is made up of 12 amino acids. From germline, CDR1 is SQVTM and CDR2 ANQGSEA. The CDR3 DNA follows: TGCAGCGCTCAACAGGGGGCAGGGGAGCTGTTTTTT. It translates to CSAQQGAGELFF.

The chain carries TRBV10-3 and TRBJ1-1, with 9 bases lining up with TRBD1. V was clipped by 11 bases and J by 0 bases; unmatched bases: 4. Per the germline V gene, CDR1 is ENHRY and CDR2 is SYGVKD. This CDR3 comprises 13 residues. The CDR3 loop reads CASGTGMNTEAFF. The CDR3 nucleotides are TGTGCCTCCGGGACAGGGATGAACACTGAAGCTTTCTTT.

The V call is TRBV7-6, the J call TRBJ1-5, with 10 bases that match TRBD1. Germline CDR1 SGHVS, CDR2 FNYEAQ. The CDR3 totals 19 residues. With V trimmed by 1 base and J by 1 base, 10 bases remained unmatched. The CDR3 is CASSLGPGTGVGSNQPQHF. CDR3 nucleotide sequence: TGTGCCAGCAGCTTAGGTCCCGGGACAGGGGTCGGGAGCAATCAGCCCCAGCATTTT. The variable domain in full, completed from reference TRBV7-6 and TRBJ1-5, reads GAGVSQSPRYKVTKRGQDVALRCDPISGHVSLYWYRQALGQGPEFLTYFNYEAQQDKSGLPNDRFSAERPEGSISTLTIQRTEQRDSAMYRCASSLGPGTGVGSNQPQHFGDGTRLSIL.

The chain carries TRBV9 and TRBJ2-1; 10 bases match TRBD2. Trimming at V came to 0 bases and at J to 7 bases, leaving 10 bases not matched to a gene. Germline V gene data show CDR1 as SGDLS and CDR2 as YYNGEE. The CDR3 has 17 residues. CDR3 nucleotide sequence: TGTGCCAGCAGCGTAGACCCTAGCGGGGGTCGCCTGAATGAGCAGTTCTTC. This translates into CASSVDPSGGRLNEQFF. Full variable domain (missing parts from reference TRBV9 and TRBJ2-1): DSGVTQTPKHLITATGQRVTLRCSPRSGDLSVYWYQQSLDQGLQFLIQYYNGEERAKGNILERFSAQQFPDLHSELNLSSLELGDSALYFCASSVDPSGGRLNEQFFGPGTRLTVL.